These T cell receptor beta chains were read from a single sample in a study of patients and donors after allogeneic stem cell transplantation. A single record per CDR3 protein comes from TCRdb applying MiXCR to the RT-PCR reads. The table has 920,000 or so distinct CDR3 sequences, under 20% seen once. Material for sequencing was blood, either unsorted or a sorted T cell fraction (not recorded which). The receptors were sampled from a human donor who was either an allogeneic HSCT recipient or a stem cell or donor lymphocyte infusion donor (not recorded which). It is not recorded whose cells these are; they may come from a transplant donor. The CDR3 runs from the conserved cysteine through the conserved F or W. The D gene is left open where the match is weak. Size values are once, few and many counts, or a class for expanded clones, and some rows have none.

-,TRBV20-1,TRBD2,TRBJ2-1,TGCAGTGCTCTTACCGGGACTAGCGTAGGGCGCAATGAGCAGTTCTTC,CSALTGTSVGRNEQFF
few,TRBV5-5,-,TRBJ2-7,TGTGCCAGCAGCCGGGGGGACAGGCCCTCATCTATCTCCTACGAGCAGTACTTC,CASSRGDRPSSISYEQYF
-,TRBV25-1,TRBD2,TRBJ2-3,TGTGCCAGCAGCGAGCCTCAAGCGGGGGTGAACACAGATACGCAGTATTTT,CASSEPQAGVNTDTQYF
many,TRBV9,TRBD2,TRBJ2-1,TGTGCCAGCAGCGCCCCCCTGGAGGGAGGGCTGCTCAATGAGCAGTTCTTC,CASSAPLEGGLLNEQFF
-,TRBV7-2,TRBD1,TRBJ2-7,TGTGCCAGCAGCTTTTCCCCGGGGACAGGGGTCTACGAGCAGTACTTC,CASSFSPGTGVYEQYF
-,TRBV7-9,-,TRBJ2-7,TGTGCCAGCAGCTTACCAGGTGGGAGCTCCTACGAGCAGTACTTC,CASSLPGGSSYEQYF
-,TRBV7-9,TRBD1,TRBJ2-1,TGTGCCAGCAGCTTAGCGAGACAGGGACGCGATGAGCAGTTCTTC,CASSLARQGRDEQFF
-,TRBV20-1,-,TRBJ2-2,TGCAGTGCCTCCCCGGAGGGGAGGTCCACCGGGGAGCTGTTTTTT,CSASPEGRSTGELFF
once,TRBV11-2,TRBD1,TRBJ1-1,TGTGCCAGCAGCCTTATCACAGGGGGGGTGATGAACACTGAAGCTTTCTTT,CASSLITGGVMNTEAFF
few,TRBV6-1,TRBD1,TRBJ1-1,TGTGCCAGCAGACACAGGGGGCGGATGGGGAACACTGAAGCTTTCTTT,CASRHRGRMGNTEAFF
few,TRBV6-1,-,TRBJ2-5,TGTGCCAGCAGCCAGACACGGGGGTTGGAGACCCAGTACTTC,CASSQTRGLETQYF
-,TRBV6-1,TRBD1,TRBJ1-6,TGTGCCAGCAGCCCTCCCGGGACAGGGGTTTATAATTCACCCCTCCACTTT,CASSPPGTGVYNSPLHF
few,TRBV15,-,TRBJ1-2,TGTGCCACCGCACCGGGACTAGGCGATGGCTACACCTTC,CATAPGLGDGYTF
few,TRBV20-1,-,TRBJ2-7,TGCAGTGCTAGAGATCAGGAAGGACACCGCGTATTCGAGCAGTACTTC,CSARDQEGHRVFEQYF
-,TRBV9,-,TRBJ2-7,TGTGCCAGCAGCGTAGCTCACGGGTCCTCCTACGAGCAGTACTTC,CASSVAHGSSYEQYF
-,TRBV4-1,-,TRBJ1-3,TGCGCCAGCAGCCAAGGGGGGCCCACTGGAAACACCATATATTTT,CASSQGGPTGNTIYF
many,TRBV7-2,TRBD2,TRBJ2-1,TGCGCCAGCAGCTTGGTAGGACTAGCCAATGAGCAGTTCTTC,CASSLVGLANEQFF
-,TRBV2,TRBD2,TRBJ2-7,TGTGCCAGCGGGAGTGCTAGCGGGGGTAGATACGAGCAGTACTTC,CASGSASGGRYEQYF
-,TRBV5-6,TRBD1,TRBJ1-1,TGTGCCAGCAGCTTTCCGCTGAGGACAGGGGGACGGACTGAAGCTTTCTTT,CASSFPLRTGGRTEAFF
few,TRBV30,TRBD1,TRBJ2-1,TGTGCCTGCACAGGACAGGTCGACTCCTACAATGAGCAGTTCTTC,CACTGQVDSYNEQFF
few,TRBV15,-,TRBJ2-1,TGTGCCACCAGCACCCCCGGGGCGTATGAGCAGTTCTTC,CATSTPGAYEQFF
few,TRBV25-1,-,TRBJ1-5,TGTGCCAGCAGTCAGGTATTGGGGCCCCAGCATTTT,CASSQVLGPQHF
-,TRBV7-3,-,TRBJ2-5,TGTGCCAGCAGCTCCGACGTTGGGGAGACCCAGTACTTC,CASSSDVGETQYF